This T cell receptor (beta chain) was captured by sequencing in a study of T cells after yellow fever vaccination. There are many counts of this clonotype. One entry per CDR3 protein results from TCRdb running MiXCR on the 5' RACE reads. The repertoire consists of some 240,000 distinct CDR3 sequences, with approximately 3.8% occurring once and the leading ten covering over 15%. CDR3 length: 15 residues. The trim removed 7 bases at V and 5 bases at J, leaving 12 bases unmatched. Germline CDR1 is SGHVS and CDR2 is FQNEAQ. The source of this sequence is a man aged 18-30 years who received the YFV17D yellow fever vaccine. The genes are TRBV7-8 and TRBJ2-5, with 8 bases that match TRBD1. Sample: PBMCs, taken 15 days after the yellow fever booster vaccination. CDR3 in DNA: TGTGCCAGCAAACCGGACAGGGCGAGTTTCGAGACCCAGTACTTC. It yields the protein CASKPDRASFETQYF.